Below, 30 T cell receptor beta chains from the same sample are listed, as sequenced in a study of T cell changes during pregnancy in multiple sclerosis. Here immunoSEQ multiplex PCR was the method, and the copy in TCRdb shows in-frame clones only, minus some. The sample has about 30,000 clones, around 93% seen once; the top ten hold more than 0.35%. The specimen comprised CD4+ T cells from peripheral blood mononuclear cells, sampled after pregnancy. The origin of the receptors is a female donor with multiple sclerosis, enrolled in a pregnancy study.

The chain is built from TRBV7-9 and TRBJ1-2, with D unresolved. The CDR3 covers 13 residues. V was pared by 5 bases and J by 6 bases, with 13 bases between. Germline CDR1 is SEHNR and CDR2 is FQNEAQ (reference sequence). CDR3 region: CASSLPSVNGYTF. For the CDR3, the DNA is TGTGCCAGCAGCCTCCCGTCGGTTAATGGCTACACCTTC.

The chain has TRBV5-1 and TRBJ2-7; D remains ambiguous. V dropped 1 base and J dropped 0 bases, with 5 bases sitting between them. The CDR3 is made up of 13 amino acids. Germline CDR1 is SGHRS and CDR2 is YFSETQ. The CDR3 sequence: CASSLSVSYEQYF. The CDR3 DNA reads as TGCGCCAGCAGCTTGTCGGTCTCCTACGAGCAGTACTTC.

This clone was seen only a few times. The chain carries TRBV28 and TRBJ1-2; TRBD1 aligns across 9 bases. Germline CDR1 is MDHEN and CDR2 is SYDVKM. J gave up 2 bases and V 4 bases, and 5 bases lay outside the gene matches. The CDR3 covers 15 residues. The CDR3 coding sequence is TGTGCCAGCAGTTCGTCGACAGGGGGGAACTATGGCTACACCTTC. Protein: CASSSSTGGNYGYTF.

The rearrangement uses TRBV5-1 and TRBJ2-2; possibly TRBD2 for D (5 bases). Trimming removed 0 bases at V and 5 bases at J, with 17 bases between. The CDR3 contains 17 residues. CDR1 is SGHRS, CDR2 YFSETQ, per germline. In nucleotides, the CDR3 is TGCGCCAGCAGCTTGGTCTCCTTTGGGAGCGGTACCGGGGAGCTGTTTTTT. Residues: CASSLVSFGSGTGELFF. Full variable domain (remainder filled in from reference TRBV5-1 and TRBJ2-2): KAGVTQTPRYLIKTRGQQVTLSCSPISGHRSVSWYQQTPGQGLQFLFEYFSETQRNKGNFPGRFSGRQFSNSRSEMNVSTLELGDSALYLCASSLVSFGSGTGELFFGEGSRLTVL.

The chain has TRBV7-2 and TRBJ1-2; D unclear. Germline V gene lookup returns CDR1 SGHTA and CDR2 FQGNSA. V gave up 1 base and J gave up 0 bases, with 12 bases separating them. The CDR3 contains 16 residues. The CDR3 sequence: CASSLVLSLANYGYTF. CDR3 in DNA: TGTGCCAGCAGCTTAGTCCTGTCGTTAGCTAACTATGGCTACACCTTC.

The chain couples TRBV13 to TRBJ1-3; D unresolved. The CDR3 loop spans 14 amino acids. CDR1 is PRHDT and CDR2 is FYEKMQ in the germline V gene (reference sequence). Trimming shortened V by 5 bases and J by 4 bases, and 12 bases separated the two germline ends. Here the CDR3 DNA reads TGTGCCAGCAGCCCCGGCCGACTCGGAAACACCATATATTTT. It is translated as CASSPGRLGNTIYF.

DNA of the CDR3: TGTGCCAGCAGCTTCTTTGGGGCCAACGTCCTGACTTTC. As protein: CASSFFGANVLTF. J is TRBJ2-6 and V is TRBV7-3; no clear D gene. V was trimmed by 3 bases and J by 3 bases, leaving 3 bases between them. The CDR3 spans 13 residues. Per germline, CDR1 SGHTA and CDR2 FQGTGA.

CDR3 coding DNA: TGTGCCAGCAGTGAAGGCCTGGAGACAGGGTACTACGAGCAGTACTTC. This encodes CASSEGLETGYYEQYF. The chain combines TRBV6-1 with TRBJ2-7; 7 positions match TRBD1. The CDR3 runs 16 residues. Trimming removed 1 base from V and 3 bases from J; junction bases left unmatched: 9. Germline loops: CDR1 MNHNS, CDR2 SASEGT.

This sequence joins TRBV5-1 and TRBJ2-7; a possible D gene is TRBD1 (6 bases). The V and J ends lost 3 bases and 0 bases respectively, with 13 bases between them. CDR1 is SGHRS, CDR2 YFSETQ, per germline. The CDR3 consists of 15 residues. In DNA, the CDR3 is TGCGCCAGCAGCTCCTTACAGGGAATCTCCTACGAGCAGTACTTC. Its protein is CASSSLQGISYEQYF.

V usage is TRBV5-1 and J usage is TRBJ2-7; 8 bases are a match to TRBD1. CDR1 is SGHRS, CDR2 YFSETQ, per germline. The CDR3 totals 15 residues. Losses at the gene ends were 4 bases for V and 2 bases for J; bases not matched to a gene: 8. The CDR3 protein is CASSPRQGTAYEQYF. DNA for the CDR3: TGCGCCAGCAGCCCCCGACAGGGGACAGCCTACGAGCAGTACTTC. The whole variable domain, remainder taken from reference TRBV5-1 and TRBJ2-7, is KAGVTQTPRYLIKTRGQQVTLSCSPISGHRSVSWYQQTPGQGLQFLFEYFSETQRNKGNFPGRFSGRQFSNSRSEMNVSTLELGDSALYLCASSPRQGTAYEQYFGPGTRLTVT.

This chain links TRBV30 with TRBJ2-1; 16 nucleotides match TRBD2. Germline-derived CDR1 and CDR2 are GTSNPN and SVGIG (reference sequence). The CDR3 covers 17 residues. V was clipped by 1 base and J by 14 bases; unmatched bases: 14. The CDR3 DNA sequence: TGTGCCTGGAGTGGGCCCCACACCGGGACTAGCGGGAGGGTCGAGTTCTTC. Its protein is CAWSGPHTGTSGRVEFF.

This clone was seen a single time. The rearrangement uses TRBV19 and TRBJ2-7, with a possible D match to TRBD1 (6 bases). This CDR3 spans 14 amino acids. The V gene's germline CDR1 is LNHDA and CDR2 SQIVND (reference sequence). The V end was cut by 6 bases, the J end by 9 bases, with 21 bases between. The CDR3 nucleotides read TGTGCCAGTAGCCCCGGGCAGGGGCTGGCTGGGCAGTACTTC. This codes for CASSPGQGLAGQYF.

Here the CDR3 reads CASSPRFDRSPNEKLFF. CDR3 DNA: TGTGCCAGCAGCCCACGATTCGACAGGTCACCTAATGAAAAACTGTTTTTT. The rearrangement uses TRBV7-8 and TRBJ1-4; the D gene is possibly TRBD1 (6 bases). This CDR3 has 17 amino acids. Trimming removed 5 bases from V and 3 bases from J, with 19 bases in between. The V gene's germline CDR1 is SGHVS and CDR2 FQNEAQ.

The chain uses TRBV6-1 and TRBJ2-1; 9 bases fit TRBD2. Looked up from germline, CDR1 is MNHNS and CDR2 is SASEGT. This CDR3 is built from 15 residues. The CDR3 nucleotides read TGTGCTACTAATCGGGCTAGCGGGGTACACAATGAGCAGTTCTTC. Its translation: CATNRASGVHNEQFF.

V gene TRBV7-6 combines with J gene TRBJ2-7; 8 bases fit TRBD1. The germline V gene encodes CDR1 SGHVS and CDR2 FNYEAQ. With V trimmed by 2 bases and J by 5 bases, 8 bases remained unmatched. The CDR3 extends over 15 amino acids. CDR3 sequence (DNA): TGTGCCAGCAGCTTACTCCCGGACAGGGCTCACGAGCAGTACTTC. Amino acid sequence: CASSLLPDRAHEQYF.

CDR3 nucleotides: TGTGCCAGCAGCTTACTTTCAGGGGCCGTTCGTAGGTATGGCTACACCTTC. Protein sequence: CASSLLSGAVRRYGYTF. V gene TRBV7-9 combines with J gene TRBJ1-2, with D possibly being TRBD1 (6 bases). The CDR3 consists of 17 residues. Germline lookup yields CDR1 SEHNR and CDR2 FQNEAQ (reference sequence). The V end lost 2 bases, the J end lost 5 bases, and 21 bases lay between the germline ends.

The V and J genes are TRBV25-1 and TRBJ2-2, with 7 bases lining up with TRBD1. Germline CDR1 is MGHDK and CDR2 is SYGVNS. The CDR3 totals 11 residues. Germline trimming cut 9 bases from V and 12 bases from J; bases unmatched to any gene: 7. This chain's CDR3 is CARPRQGQLFF. Here the CDR3 DNA reads TGTGCCAGACCTCGACAGGGACAGCTGTTTTTT.

This chain links TRBV6-6 with TRBJ2-5; TRBD1 is a possible D gene (6 bases). The CDR3 length is 13 residues. Trimming took 6 bases from V and 3 from J, leaving 11 bases between them. Looked up from germline, CDR1 is MNHNY and CDR2 is SVGAGI (reference sequence). The CDR3 nucleotides are TGTGCCAGCAGCCACAGGGCCGAAGAGACCCAGTACTTC. Protein sequence: CASSHRAEETQYF.

This clone has just one count. The chain is built from TRBV27 and TRBJ1-1; TRBD1 might be the D (5 bases). Trimming removed 4 bases from V and 7 bases from J, with 10 bases in between. The CDR3 sequence is 12 residues long. CDR1 is MNHEY, CDR2 SMNVEV, per germline (reference sequence). This CDR3 reads CASSWGTGEAFF. The CDR3 coding sequence is TGTGCCAGCAGTTGGGGTACAGGTGAAGCTTTCTTT.

The rearrangement links TRBV5-1 to TRBJ1-2; D may be TRBD1 (5 bases). Germline V gene lookup returns CDR1 SGHRS and CDR2 YFSETQ. The CDR3 spans 18 residues. The germline V and J ends were trimmed by 5 bases and 0 bases, with 23 bases remaining between them. DNA of the CDR3: TGCGCCAGCAGTCGGGGGGTTCCGGAAAAAAATTCTAACTATGGCTACACCTTC. It is translated as CASSRGVPEKNSNYGYTF.

V gene TRBV19 combines with J gene TRBJ2-3; D not certain. V shed 7 bases and J shed 0 bases, with 14 bases lying between them. Germline-derived CDR1 and CDR2 are LNHDA and SQIVND (reference sequence). The CDR3 is 15 residues long. The CDR3 here is CASTQVGSSTDTQYF. CDR3 in DNA: TGTGCCAGTACCCAAGTTGGCAGTAGCACAGATACGCAGTATTTT. The complete variable domain, with remaining parts taken from reference TRBV19 and TRBJ2-3, reads DGGITQSPKYLFRKEGQNVTLSCEQNLNHDAMYWYRQDPGQGLRLIYYSQIVNDFQKGDIAEGYSVSREKKESFPLTVTSAQKNPTAFYLCASTQVGSSTDTQYFGPGTRLTVL.

This clone was observed a few times. The J gene is TRBJ2-2, the V gene TRBV7-2, with 8 bases that match TRBD2. The CDR3 sequence is 16 residues long. Germline V gene lookup returns CDR1 SGHTA and CDR2 FQGNSA. Trimming at V came to 5 bases and at J to 1 base, leaving 6 bases not matched to a gene. CDR3 coding DNA: TGTGCCAGCAGCGCCAGGCTAGCGGGGAACACCGGGGAGCTGTTTTTT. This codes for CASSARLAGNTGELFF.

This clone was observed a handful of times. V usage is TRBV11-1 and J usage is TRBJ1-4, with TRBD1 identical over 9 bases. Unmatched junction bases numbered 8, after V lost 5 bases and J lost 7 bases. The CDR3 is 15 amino acids. CDR1 SGHAT and CDR2 FQDESV come from the germline V gene (reference sequence). Here the CDR3 reads CASSLGTGTPEKLFF. CDR3 nucleotide sequence: TGTGCCAGCAGCCTCGGGACAGGGACACCTGAAAAACTGTTTTTT.

This chain uses TRBV11-2 with TRBJ1-2, with 9 bases that match TRBD1. V lost 4 bases and J lost 8; bases outside the gene matches: 17. This CDR3 is built from 17 residues. Germline loops: CDR1 SGHAT, CDR2 FQNNGV. This chain's CDR3 is CASSSLVGRGQGIGYTF. The CDR3 region has the DNA TGTGCCAGCAGCTCCTTAGTAGGCCGCGGACAGGGGATCGGCTACACCTTC.

The V gene is TRBV18, the J gene TRBJ1-1; D unclear. The germline V gene encodes CDR1 KGHSH and CDR2 LQKENI. The ends were cut back, 2 bases at V and 3 bases at J, with 4 bases in the middle. The CDR3 is 12 amino acids. In DNA, the CDR3 is TGTGCCAGCTCACCAATAGACACTGAAGCTTTCTTT. Its translation is CASSPIDTEAFF.

V gene TRBV5-4 combines with J gene TRBJ1-3; D possibly corresponds to TRBD1 (5 bases). V was shortened by 6 bases and J by 0 bases, with 13 bases between the two germline ends. This CDR3 has 15 residues. CDR1 is SGHNT and CDR2 is YYREEE in the germline V gene (reference sequence). The CDR3 nucleotides read TGTGCCAGCACCGCTCTAGGGGACTCTGGAAACACCATATATTTT. It codes for CASTALGDSGNTIYF.

J is TRBJ1-1 and V is TRBV7-2, with D possibly being TRBD1 (6 bases). Per the germline V gene, CDR1 is SGHTA and CDR2 is FQGNSA. This CDR3 has 14 amino acids. Deletions cut 5 bases from V and 2 bases from J, with 12 bases between. The CDR3 here is CASSPEDRNTEAFF. The CDR3 region has the DNA TGTGCCAGCAGCCCGGAGGACAGAAACACTGAAGCTTTCTTT. The whole variable domain, remainder taken from reference TRBV7-2 and TRBJ1-1, is GAGVSQSPSNKVTEKGKDVELRCDPISGHTALYWYRQSLGQGLEFLIYFQGNSAPDKSGLPSDRFSAERTGGSVSTLTIQRTQQEDSAVYLCASSPEDRNTEAFFGQGTRLTVV.

The chain combines TRBV7-8 with TRBJ1-4; perhaps TRBD1 as D (5 bases). V was clipped by 5 bases and J by 5 bases, with 15 bases between them. CDR3 length: 15 amino acids. Germline V gene sequence: CDR1 SGHVS, CDR2 FQNEAQ. CDR3 bases: TGTGCCAGCAGCGGCCGACGGGGGTACAATGAAAAACTGTTTTTT. Protein sequence: CASSGRRGYNEKLFF. Combining the CDR3 with reference TRBV7-8 and TRBJ1-4 gives the whole variable domain GAGVSQSPRYKVAKRGQDVALRCDPISGHVSLFWYQQALGQGPEFLTYFQNEAQLDKSGLPSDRFFAERPEGSVSTLKIQRTQQEDSAVYLCASSGRRGYNEKLFFGSGTQLSVL.

This chain joins TRBV9 and TRBJ1-2; D gene uncertain. The V and J ends lost 0 bases and 8 bases respectively, with 20 bases between them. CDR1 SGDLS and CDR2 YYNGEE come from the germline V gene. The CDR3 covers 16 residues. The CDR3 reads CASSVATGGFERGYTF. The DNA of the CDR3 is TGTGCCAGCAGCGTAGCTACGGGTGGATTTGAACGCGGCTACACCTTC. Together with reference TRBV9 and TRBJ1-2, the CDR3 gives the full variable domain: DSGVTQTPKHLITATGQRVTLRCSPRSGDLSVYWYQQSLDQGLQFLIQYYNGEERAKGNILERFSAQQFPDLHSELNLSSLELGDSALYFCASSVATGGFERGYTFGSGTRLTVV.

The chain uses TRBV10-3 and TRBJ2-7; unclear D gene. Trimming removed 8 bases at V and 3 bases at J, with 5 bases between. This CDR3 region has 10 residues. CDR1 ENHRY and CDR2 SYGVKD come from the germline V gene. CDR3 region: CAIGGYEQYF. The CDR3 DNA follows: TGTGCCATCGGCGGCTACGAGCAGTACTTC.